The clone carrying this TCR beta chain was detected ten times or more. Its antigen remains unidentified. The entry originates in a study of breast tumors, draining lymph nodes, adjacent tissues. General study findings and limits: Findings are consistent with lymph node origin and intratumoral expansion of most tumor T cells. Tumors had less TCR diversity than lymph nodes, more than nontumor tissue.

TCRdb re-called the multiplex PCR reads through MiXCR, storing one row per CDR3 protein. The sample lists 150,000 to 250,000 distinct CDR3 sequences; approximately 33% were seen once. The lymph nodes were axillary draining lymph nodes from breast cancer patients. CDR3 length equals 12 residues. Germline V gene sequence: CDR1 SGHTA, CDR2 FQGNSA. The V end lost 5 bases, the J end lost 5 bases, and 6 bases lay between the germline ends. The source is a female donor with breast cancer. Some clones in this sample may be carry-over from other donors' samples. The chain links TRBV7-2 to TRBJ2-2; D remains ambiguous. Sequenced input: axillary lymph node tissue. CDR3 sequence (DNA): TGTGCCAGCAGCCCGAGGACCGGGGAGCTGTTTTTT. Amino acids: CASSPRTGELFF.